Below are 10 T cell receptor beta chains sequenced from a single sample in a study of shared clonotypes between healthy human individuals (dated by TCRdb to the early 2020s). Library construction relied on the immunoSEQ multiplex PCR assay. As stored in TCRdb, this immuneACCESS dataset retains in-frame rearrangements with V and J assigned. A fraction of the clones does not appear; measured against another copy, unresolved V genes explain less than half of the discrepancy, and the remainder lacks a known reason. In all, the sample holds 1.5 million to 2.5 million clones, and approximately 94% of those were seen once. Together, the top ten hold 0.95% to 1.5% of the sample. For the CD8 naive samples, CD45RO-negative cells were positively selected for CCR7, yielding a CD45RA+CCR7+ population from which TemRA cells were excluded. The sample taken for sequencing was naive CD8+ T cells sorted from blood. Read against the paper, the sample's cell subset or site label means: CD45RA+CCR7+. The receptors were sampled from a man between 18 and 35 years old in good health.

This clone was detected once. CDR3 amino acids: CASSYYREKNTEAFF. CDR3 nucleotides: TGTGCCAGCAGTTACTACAGGGAGAAGAACACTGAAGCTTTCTTT. The chain is built from TRBV6-6 and TRBJ1-1, with D maybe TRBD1 (6 bases). This CDR3 has 15 amino acids. Germline-derived CDR1 and CDR2 are MNHNY and SVGAGI (reference sequence). Trimming pared 1 base from V and 1 base from J, leaving 10 bases between.

The rearrangement joins TRBV9 to TRBJ2-2; the match to TRBD1 covers 9 bases. The CDR3 length is 17 residues. From germline, CDR1 is SGDLS and CDR2 YYNGEE. The trim removed 3 bases at V and 5 bases at J, leaving 11 bases unmatched. CDR3 DNA: TGTGCCAGCAGCGCGCGACCCGGACAGGGGATTACCGGGGAGCTGTTTTTT. Amino acids: CASSARPGQGITGELFF.

J is TRBJ2-2 and V is TRBV25-1; D call uncertain. Germline V gives CDR1 MGHDK, CDR2 SYGVNS. The germline V and J ends were trimmed by 6 bases and 1 base, with 12 bases remaining between them. This CDR3 spans 15 amino acids. CDR3 protein: CASSAPYRNTGELFF. In DNA, the CDR3 is TGTGCCAGCAGCGCACCGTACAGGAACACCGGGGAGCTGTTTTTT.

As for this clone: This same CDR3 is encoded by further DNA sequences in the sample. The rearrangement joins TRBV5-1 to TRBJ2-5; D unresolved. Germline V CDR1 and CDR2: SGHRS, YFSETQ. V was trimmed by 0 bases and J by 0 bases, leaving 6 bases between them. The CDR3 covers 14 residues. The CDR3 loop reads CASSLVAYQETQYF. CDR3 bases: TGCGCCAGCAGCTTGGTGGCTTACCAAGAGACCCAGTACTTC.

V and J are TRBV7-8 and TRBJ2-5, with TRBD2 matching 14 bases. Germline CDR1 is SGHVS and CDR2 is FQNEAQ. There are 18 residues in the CDR3. After removal of 5 bases from V and 5 bases from J, the junction contained 13 bases not matched to a gene. CDR3 sequence (DNA): TGTGCCAGCAGCGCGGGACTAGCGGGGGCTCCCCGAACGGAGACCCAGTACTTC. This encodes CASSAGLAGAPRTETQYF.

Turning to this clone: Within the sample, other DNA sequences also encode this same CDR3. This sequence joins TRBV9 and TRBJ2-5; D possibly matches TRBD1 or TRBD2 (7 bases each). Trimming cost V 8 bases and J 4 bases, with 12 bases left between them. Germline lookup yields CDR1 SGDLS and CDR2 YYNGEE. CDR3 length equals 12 residues. CDR3 in DNA: TGTGCCAGTTCCAGGGGGGGAGAGACCCAGTACTTC. It encodes CASSRGGETQYF.

The chain links TRBV6-1 to TRBJ2-3, with 9 bases identical to TRBD2. Germline CDR1 reads MNHNS; CDR2 reads SASEGT. Trimming cost V 2 bases and J 3 bases; bases outside gene matches: 3. This CDR3 has 15 residues. The DNA of the CDR3 is TGTGCCAGCAGTGAACCGCGGGGGGGAACAGATACGCAGTATTTT. Residues: CASSEPRGGTDTQYF.

The V and J genes are TRBV7-6 and TRBJ2-7; D perhaps matches TRBD1 (5 bases). The J call may be wrong; the DNA end is better matched by TRBJ2-5. The CDR3 runs 15 residues. CDR1 and CDR2 (germline): SGHVS, FNYEAQ. The CDR3 loop reads CASSLTDLPGETQYF. CDR3 nucleotide sequence: TGTGCCAGCAGCTTGACAGACCTGCCAGGGGAGACCCAGTACTTC.

The CDR3 reads CAWSYPDGTGGEKLFF. The CDR3 region has the DNA TGTGCCTGGAGTTACCCAGACGGGACAGGGGGGGAAAAACTGTTTTTT. This chain joins TRBV30 and TRBJ1-4; the match to TRBD1 covers 11 bases. Germline V gene data show CDR1 as GTSNPN and CDR2 as SVGIG (reference sequence). With V trimmed by 2 bases and J by 8 bases, 10 bases remained unmatched. The CDR3 covers 16 residues.

The rearrangement joins TRBV7-9 to TRBJ2-7, with D perhaps matching TRBD2 (5 bases). V lost 5 bases, J lost 6 bases, and 11 bases lay in between. CDR3 length: 12 amino acids. In germline, CDR1 is SEHNR, CDR2 FQNEAQ (reference sequence). The CDR3 loop reads CASSKREIEQYF. The CDR3 DNA sequence: TGTGCCAGCAGCAAGAGGGAAATCGAGCAGTACTTC.